This TCR beta chain was sequenced during a study of PD-1 blockade in classical Hodgkin lymphoma. Overall study: Nivolumab was given intravenously to patients at 3 mg/kg every 2 weeks. Study results and caveats: Later analyses included only patients treated at least 1 year post-ASCT. At baseline, newly diagnosed patients reportedly showed less TCR diversity than healthy donors.

Libraries were prepared by immunoSEQ multiplex PCR; TCRdb keeps only in-frame clonotypes and omits some of them. This table has around 46,000 clones, 60% to 85% appearing once. Exposure to brentuximab vedotin varied, and each patient had relapsed following autologous stem cell transplantation. The CDR3 has 13 amino acids. Per germline, CDR1 SEHNR and CDR2 FQNEAQ (reference sequence). V gave up 8 bases and J gave up 8 bases, with 15 bases separating them. In this sample, this clone turned up a few times. What it binds is not known. Specimen: peripheral blood mononuclear cells (PBMCs), collected before the second cycle of nivolumab. This rearrangement joins TRBV7-9 to TRBJ2-2; D unresolved. The sequence derives from a human donor with classical Hodgkin lymphoma. CDR3 sequence: CASGVAVGGELFF. CDR3 nucleotides: TGTGCCAGCGGAGTTGCGGTTGGGGGGGAGCTGTTTTTT. The full variable domain, completed using reference TRBV7-9 and TRBJ2-2, is DTGVSQNPRHKITKRGQNVTFRCDPISEHNRLYWYRQTLGQGPEFLTYFQNEAQLEKSRLLSDRFSAERPKGSFSTLEIQRTEQGDSAMYLCASGVAVGGELFFGEGSRLTVL.